These 19 T cell receptor beta chains originate from one sample sequenced in a study of shared clonotypes between healthy human individuals. Generated by immunoSEQ multiplex PCR, the TCRdb table keeps only in-frame clones and is missing some. In the table there are 2.5 million or so clones, around 94% of which are singletons. The sample comprised naive CD4+ T cells sorted from blood. Subset of the sample: CD45RA+ positively selected. These receptors were taken from a man younger than 30 in good health.

V usage is TRBV5-1 and J usage is TRBJ2-5; maybe TRBD1 (6 bases). Germline V gene data show CDR1 as SGHRS and CDR2 as YFSETQ. This CDR3 spans 15 amino acids. V lost 4 bases and J lost 0, with 13 bases in between. CDR3 DNA sequence: TGCGCCAGCAGCGGATCGACAGGTAACCAAGAGACCCAGTACTTC. Translation: CASSGSTGNQETQYF.

With regard to this clone: The sample holds other DNA sequences that translate to the same CDR3. In DNA form, the CDR3 reads TGCGCCAGCAGCCCAGACAGAGCTAACTATGGCTACACCTTC. Amino acids: CASSPDRANYGYTF. The V call is TRBV5-1, the J call TRBJ1-2; tentatively, D is TRBD1 (5 bases). CDR3 length: 14 residues. V shed 4 bases and J shed 0 bases, with 10 bases lying between them. In germline, CDR1 is SGHRS, CDR2 YFSETQ.

This rearrangement joins TRBV11-2 to TRBJ2-5; D may be TRBD1 (5 bases). Trimming stripped 1 base from V and 9 bases from J, with 9 bases between. The V gene's germline CDR1 is SGHAT and CDR2 FQNNGV. The CDR3 covers 12 residues. CDR3 coding DNA: TGTGCCAGCAGCTTAGCAGGGATGCCCCAGTACTTC. Protein sequence: CASSLAGMPQYF.

The count of this clone is one. The chain links TRBV5-6 to TRBJ2-7, with 8 bases lining up with TRBD1. Trimming at V came to 1 base and at J to 0 bases, leaving 12 bases not matched to a gene. CDR1 is SGHDT, CDR2 YYEEEE, per germline. This CDR3 is built from 18 residues. This chain's CDR3 is CASSLSYEGQGYSYEQYF. In nucleotides, the CDR3 is TGTGCCAGCAGCTTGTCGTACGAAGGACAGGGCTACTCCTACGAGCAGTACTTC.

This clone was counted a single time. The V gene is TRBV5-4, the J gene TRBJ2-4; D is undetermined. CDR3 length: 14 amino acids. Germline assignment: CDR1 SGHNT and CDR2 YYREEE (reference sequence). Trimming left V 4 bases short and J 8 bases short, with 16 bases between. The CDR3 spells CASSVTEQPYIQYF. The CDR3 coding sequence is TGTGCCAGCAGCGTTACAGAGCAACCTTACATTCAGTACTTC.

This chain joins TRBV7-9 and TRBJ2-5; D gene uncertain. V was clipped by 5 bases and J by 4 bases, with 14 bases between them. This CDR3 spans 14 amino acids. Germline V gene lookup returns CDR1 SEHNR and CDR2 FQNEAQ (reference sequence). Here the CDR3 reads CASSPNVVGETQYF. The DNA of the CDR3 is TGTGCCAGCAGCCCTAACGTGGTCGGAGAGACCCAGTACTTC.

The chain carries TRBV7-2 and TRBJ2-3, with TRBD1 matching 8 bases. Germline CDR1 reads SGHTA; CDR2 reads FQGNSA. The J segment lost 4 bases and the V segment lost 5 bases, leaving 2 bases of the junction unmatched. The CDR3 consists of 13 residues. The CDR3 here is CASSQQGADTQYF. CDR3 DNA: TGTGCCAGCAGCCAACAGGGGGCAGATACGCAGTATTTT.

V is TRBV5-1 and J is TRBJ2-7; 11 positions agree with TRBD1. CDR3 length: 13 residues. V shed 6 bases and J 3 bases; nucleotides not matched to a gene: 2. Germline-derived CDR1 and CDR2 are SGHRS and YFSETQ. The CDR3 sequence is CASTGTGGYEQYF. For the CDR3, the DNA is TGCGCCAGCACCGGGACAGGGGGCTACGAGCAGTACTTC.

This clone has a handful of counts. J is TRBJ1-2 and V is TRBV30; TRBD1 matches at 8 bases. V lost 0 bases and J lost 8; bases outside the gene matches: 11. The CDR3 contains 15 residues. Per germline, CDR1 GTSNPN and CDR2 SVGIG (reference sequence). DNA of the CDR3: TGTGCCTGGAGTGTACGCAGAGGGACAGGCCAGGGCTACACCTTC. This codes for CAWSVRRGTGQGYTF.

The chain carries TRBV15 and TRBJ2-5, with D maybe TRBD1 (6 bases). CDR1 is LNHNV and CDR2 is YYDKDF in the germline V gene (reference sequence). This CDR3 spans 14 amino acids. V was pared by 1 base and J by 7 bases, with 13 bases between. CDR3 sequence reads: CATSRGDTEGTQYF. The CDR3 DNA reads TGTGCCACCAGCAGAGGGGACACCGAGGGGACCCAGTACTTC.

The chain links TRBV7-6 to TRBJ2-7; D is possibly TRBD1 (5 bases). With 1 base removed from V and 2 bases from J, the gap between germline ends came to 9 bases. In germline, CDR1 is SGHVS, CDR2 FNYEAQ. The CDR3 has 14 residues. CDR3 sequence reads: CASSLVTGPYEQYF. CDR3 sequence (DNA): TGTGCCAGCAGCTTAGTTACAGGACCCTACGAGCAGTACTTC.

The J gene is TRBJ2-7, the V gene TRBV30; D call uncertain. Germline CDR1 and CDR2: GTSNPN and SVGIG (reference sequence). V was trimmed by 0 bases and J by 7 bases, leaving 13 bases between them. The CDR3 length is 13 residues. The CDR3 DNA sequence: TGTGCCTGGAGTGTAGAGCTTTACGGGGAGCAGTACTTC. Translated: CAWSVELYGEQYF. Variable domain in full (rest from reference TRBV30 and TRBJ2-7): SQTIHQWPATLVQPVGSPLSLECTVEGTSNPNLYWYRQAAGRGLQLLFYSVGIGQISSEVPQNLSASRPQDRQFILSSKKLLLSDSGFYLCAWSVELYGEQYFGPGTRLTVT.

With respect to this clone: Other DNA sequences in the same sample also yield this CDR3. The J gene is TRBJ1-2, the V gene TRBV5-1; possibly TRBD1 for D (5 bases). This CDR3 spans 14 amino acids. V lost 0 bases and J 5 bases, leaving 11 bases between the germline ends. Germline lookup yields CDR1 SGHRS and CDR2 YFSETQ. The CDR3 spells CASSLDDSRYGYTF. The CDR3 nucleotides read TGCGCCAGCAGCTTGGACGACAGCCGATATGGCTACACCTTC.

V and J are TRBV9 and TRBJ1-1; D ambiguous. V was trimmed by 2 bases and J by 6 bases, leaving 11 bases between them. Germline loops: CDR1 SGDLS, CDR2 YYNGEE. This CDR3 comprises 13 residues. The CDR3 DNA reads as TGTGCCAGCAGCGTGCCAGGCGTAGCTGAAGCTTTCTTT. As protein: CASSVPGVAEAFF.

CDR3 in amino acids: CASSAQTTGSTDTQYF. CDR3 nucleotides: TGCGCCAGCAGCGCACAAACAACGGGGAGCACAGATACGCAGTATTTT. V is TRBV5-1 and J is TRBJ2-3; D is perhaps TRBD2 (5 bases). Trimming cost V 4 bases and J 0 bases, with 15 bases left between them. Per the germline V gene, CDR1 is SGHRS and CDR2 is YFSETQ. The CDR3 length is 16 residues.

This chain joins TRBV23-1 and TRBJ2-5; 7 positions match TRBD2. TRBV23-1 is an ORF; its function is uncertain. Trimming removed 8 bases from V and 0 bases from J; junction bases left unmatched: 6. The CDR3 totals 14 residues. The CDR3 nucleotides read TGCGCCAGCGGAAAAAGCGGGAACCAAGAGACCCAGTACTTC. Its protein product is CASGKSGNQETQYF.

The CDR3 reads CASVQIISYNEQFF. CDR3 nucleotide sequence: TGTGCCAGTGTACAGATTATCTCCTACAATGAGCAGTTCTTC. The chain employs TRBV2 and TRBJ2-1; D is unclear. Germline lookup yields CDR1 SNHLY and CDR2 FYNNEI. CDR3 length equals 14 residues. V was shortened by 9 bases and J by 0 bases, with 12 bases between the two germline ends.

The J gene is TRBJ2-5, the V gene TRBV6-5; either TRBD1 or TRBD2 may supply D (6 bases each). With 5 bases removed from V and 4 bases from J, the gap between germline ends came to 14 bases. Germline V CDR1 and CDR2: MNHEY, SVGAGI. The CDR3 consists of 14 residues. CDR3 loop: CASSPRGLGETQYF. The CDR3 DNA reads TGTGCCAGCAGTCCCCGGGGGCTCGGAGAGACCCAGTACTTC.

This clone was seen a single time. CDR3 in DNA: TGCGCCAGCAGGGTGCTTCGGGGGAACACCGGGGAGCTGTTTTTT. It is translated as CASRVLRGNTGELFF. The J gene is TRBJ2-2, the V gene TRBV5-1; D is possibly TRBD2 (5 bases). The CDR3 totals 15 residues. Per the germline V gene, CDR1 is SGHRS and CDR2 is YFSETQ. Trimming cost V 5 bases and J 1 base, with 12 bases left between them.